The 28 T cell receptor beta chains in this list originate from one sample, sequenced in a study of blood T cell repertoires in COVID-19. Generated by immunoSEQ multiplex PCR, the TCRdb table keeps only in-frame clones and is missing some. This sample has approximately 250,000 clones, with 85% found just once. What was sequenced was PBMCs or T cells enriched from blood (not recorded which). The source is a woman aged 50 to 60 with acute COVID-19.

The chain couples TRBV4-3 to TRBJ1-5, with 9 bases aligning to TRBD1. Germline assignment: CDR1 LGHNA and CDR2 YSLEER. The CDR3 is 16 amino acids. J was trimmed by 2 bases and V by 3 bases; bases with no gene match: 5. The CDR3 region has the DNA TGCGCCAGCAGCCAGACACGGACAGGGGGCAATCAGCCCCAGCATTTT. Amino acids: CASSQTRTGGNQPQHF.

J is TRBJ2-1 and V is TRBV6-5; D remains ambiguous. This CDR3 has 12 amino acids. Germline assignment: CDR1 MNHEY and CDR2 SVGAGI. V lost 2 bases, J lost 8 bases, and 7 bases lay in between. The CDR3 coding sequence is TGTGCCAGCAGTTACGGAGCGCATGAGCAGTTCTTC. It translates to CASSYGAHEQFF.

The chain links TRBV27 to TRBJ1-1; D gene uncertain. Per the germline V gene, CDR1 is MNHEY and CDR2 is SMNVEV (reference sequence). The V gene lost 5 bases and the J gene lost 0 bases, with 10 bases spanning the gap. This CDR3 region has 14 residues. The CDR3 bases are TGTGCCAGCAGTGCGCGCCACCTGAACACTGAAGCTTTCTTT. It translates to CASSARHLNTEAFF.

This chain connects TRBV6-5 to TRBJ1-3; 7 nucleotides line up with TRBD1. Germline assignment: CDR1 MNHEY and CDR2 SVGAGI. CDR3 length equals 14 residues. V shed 9 bases and J 0 bases; nucleotides not matched to a gene: 5. The CDR3 DNA is TGTGCCAGTCAGGGGGGCTCCTCTGGAAACACCATATATTTT. It translates to CASQGGSSGNTIYF.

A word on this clone: This specimen includes other DNA sequences encoding the same CDR3. The chain combines TRBV6-5 with TRBJ2-3, with TRBD1 matching over 10 bases. The CDR3 is 14 residues long. CDR1 MNHEY and CDR2 SVGAGI come from the germline V gene. The V segment lost 9 bases and the J segment 4 bases; nucleotides outside the gene matches: 7. The CDR3 protein is CASSDRGLSDTQYF. CDR3 nucleotide sequence: TGTGCCAGTTCGGACAGGGGGTTATCAGATACGCAGTATTTT.

CDR3 residues: CASSVPGQGAYEQYF. The CDR3 coding sequence is TGTGCCAGTAGTGTACCGGGACAGGGGGCCTACGAGCAGTACTTC. The chain recombines TRBV19 with TRBJ2-7; 11 nucleotides align to TRBD1. This CDR3 spans 15 amino acids. V lost 5 bases and J lost 2; bases outside the gene matches: 5. The germline gives CDR1 LNHDA, CDR2 SQIVND (reference sequence).

The V call is TRBV27, the J call TRBJ1-2; 9 bases are shared with TRBD1. The CDR3 runs to 14 residues. Germline CDR1 reads MNHEY; CDR2 reads SMNVEV (reference sequence). Germline trimming cut 5 bases from V and 2 bases from J; bases unmatched to any gene: 3. CDR3 coding DNA: TGTGCCAGCAGTACAGGGGGCGAAAACTATGGCTACACCTTC. It specifies CASSTGGENYGYTF.

The genes are TRBV7-3 and TRBJ2-3; 11 positions agree with TRBD2. After removal of 3 bases from V and 2 bases from J, the junction contained 7 bases not matched to a gene. Germline V gene data show CDR1 as SGHTA and CDR2 as FQGTGA. CDR3 size: 17 residues. The CDR3 loop reads CASSFEASGGSTDTQYF. The DNA of the CDR3 is TGTGCCAGCAGCTTCGAGGCTAGCGGGGGGTCCACAGATACGCAGTATTTT.

V usage is TRBV4-1 and J usage is TRBJ1-3; TRBD1 matches at 9 bases. Per the germline V gene, CDR1 is MGHRA and CDR2 is YSYEKL. With 9 bases clipped from V and 4 bases from J, the junction kept 7 bases outside the gene matches. There are 14 residues in the CDR3. The CDR3 protein is CASTGTGSGNTIYF. As DNA, the CDR3 is TGCGCCAGTACCGGGACAGGGTCCGGAAACACCATATATTTT.

This chain links TRBV5-6 with TRBJ1-2; D remains unclear. The CDR3 contains 11 residues. CDR1 is SGHDT and CDR2 is YYEEEE in the germline V gene. V lost 4 bases to trimming and J lost 4 bases, with 5 bases between them. For the CDR3, the DNA is TGTGCCAGCAGCCCGGGCTATGGCTACACCTTC. Its protein is CASSPGYGYTF.

This chain links TRBV4-3 with TRBJ1-2; TRBD1 agrees at 9 bases. CDR1 and CDR2 (germline): LGHNA, YSLEER. The V and J ends lost 0 bases and 6 bases, in that order; junction bases with no gene match: 2. This CDR3 is built from 14 residues. The CDR3 sequence is CASSQEQGADGYTF. The CDR3 bases are TGCGCCAGCAGCCAAGAACAGGGGGCAGATGGCTACACCTTC.

Regarding this clone: The sample holds other DNA sequences that translate to the same CDR3. This chain joins TRBV5-1 and TRBJ2-3; D may be TRBD2 (6 bases). CDR1 is SGHRS, CDR2 YFSETQ, per germline. The CDR3 totals 15 residues. Deletions cut 0 bases from V and 1 base from J, with 9 bases between. The CDR3 sequence: CASSLASGGTDTQYF. The DNA of the CDR3 is TGCGCCAGCAGCTTGGCGTCGGGGGGCACAGATACGCAGTATTTT.

The chain recombines TRBV4-1 with TRBJ1-4, with D possibly TRBD1 on 6 matching bases. The CDR3 loop spans 15 amino acids. Trimming cost V 0 bases and J 1 base, with 6 bases left between them. The germline CDR1 and CDR2 sequences are MGHRA and YSYEKL. This CDR3 is CASSQDRGTNEKLFF. CDR3 DNA: TGCGCCAGCAGCCAAGACAGGGGAACTAATGAAAAACTGTTTTTT.

V is TRBV18 and J is TRBJ1-2, with a weak D call TRBD1 (6 bases). Trimming removed 6 bases at V and 0 bases at J, with 17 bases between. The CDR3 totals 16 residues. Per the germline V gene, CDR1 is KGHSH and CDR2 is LQKENI. CDR3 residues: CASSTETDRSNYGYTF. The CDR3 region has the DNA TGTGCCAGCTCCACGGAAACTGACAGGTCTAACTATGGCTACACCTTC.

This sequence joins TRBV5-1 and TRBJ2-5; TRBD2 matches 9 bases. V lost 6 bases and J lost 4; bases outside the gene matches: 7. The CDR3 consists of 14 residues. Germline V gives CDR1 SGHRS, CDR2 YFSETQ. CDR3: CASTAGGYGETQYF. The CDR3 region has the DNA TGCGCCAGCACAGCGGGGGGATATGGAGAGACCCAGTACTTC.

The chain has TRBV13 and TRBJ1-2, with 10 positions matching TRBD1. Germline V lookup: CDR1 PRHDT, CDR2 FYEKMQ (reference sequence). This CDR3 comprises 15 residues. J lost 4 bases, V lost 4 bases, and 6 bases had no gene match. CDR3: CASSWRQGAIYGYTF. CDR3 sequence (DNA): TGTGCCAGCAGCTGGAGACAGGGGGCCATCTATGGCTACACCTTC.

The chain couples TRBV7-2 to TRBJ2-3; 10 bases are shared with TRBD2. There are 16 residues in the CDR3. The V and J ends lost 3 bases and 5 bases, in that order; junction bases with no gene match: 8. The germline V gene has CDR1 SGHTA and CDR2 FQGNSA. The CDR3, as DNA: TGTGCCAGCAGCTTCACTAGCGGGGCCCCCGGAGATACGCAGTATTTT. It codes for CASSFTSGAPGDTQYF.

The gene calls are TRBV7-2 and TRBJ1-1; D not resolved. Trimming left V 5 bases short and J 8 bases short, with 9 bases between. Per germline, CDR1 SGHTA and CDR2 FQGNSA. The CDR3 length is 11 residues. In DNA, the CDR3 is TGTGCCAGCAGCCCTCTCGTCGAAGCTTTCTTT. Protein sequence: CASSPLVEAFF.

The count of this clone is one. The chain has TRBV6-1 and TRBJ2-7; TRBD1 aligns across 10 bases. Trimming removed 2 bases from V and 5 bases from J; junction bases left unmatched: 3. CDR1 is MNHNS and CDR2 is SASEGT in the germline V gene. This CDR3 has 14 residues. The CDR3 DNA is TGTGCCAGCAGTGAAAGGGACAGGGGTAACGAGCAGTACTTC. This codes for CASSERDRGNEQYF.

The chain carries TRBV6-2 or TRBV6-3 and TRBJ2-5; 9 bases match TRBD2. Germline values: CDR1 MNHEY, CDR2 SVGEGT. Germline trimming cut 2 bases from V and 9 bases from J; bases unmatched to any gene: 10. This CDR3 has 15 residues. CDR3 region: CASSYGGGGARPQYF. The CDR3 bases are TGTGCCAGCAGTTACGGAGGCGGGGGGGCTAGGCCCCAGTACTTC.

The CDR3 loop reads CASSSGSGGGYTF. In DNA form, the CDR3 reads TGTGCCAGCAGCTCCGGGTCGGGGGGCGGCTACACCTTC. The V gene is TRBV7-3, the J gene TRBJ1-2, with a weak D call TRBD1 (6 bases). Germline loops: CDR1 SGHTA, CDR2 FQGTGA. The CDR3 has 13 amino acids. The V end lost 4 bases, the J end lost 8 bases, and 14 bases lay between the germline ends.

In this sample, this clone turned up once. V is TRBV7-8 and J is TRBJ1-1; D remains unclear. V gave up 5 bases and J gave up 0 bases, with 10 bases separating them. The CDR3 loop spans 14 amino acids. Germline CDR1 reads SGHVS; CDR2 reads FQNEAQ. CDR3 coding DNA: TGTGCCAGCAGCCTACAAACCCTGAACACTGAAGCTTTCTTT. It is translated as CASSLQTLNTEAFF.

For the CDR3, the DNA is TGTGCCTGGAAAGTGGGGGGAGGGGAGACCCAGTACTTC. Amino acid sequence: CAWKVGGGETQYF. This chain links TRBV30 with TRBJ2-5, with 7 bases matching TRBD2. The CDR3 runs to 13 residues. With 4 bases clipped from V and 5 bases from J, the junction kept 7 bases outside the gene matches. The germline CDR1 and CDR2 sequences are GTSNPN and SVGIG (reference sequence).

This clone came up a few times. The chain is built from TRBV14 and TRBJ1-1; D is unresolved. Trimming took off 6 bases at V and 1 base at J, with 6 bases between the two ends. The CDR3 runs to 12 residues. Germline values: CDR1 SGHDN, CDR2 FVKESK. CDR3 coding DNA: TGTGCCAGCAGGCGAGCGAACACTGAAGCTTTCTTT. It is translated as CASRRANTEAFF.

CDR3 in DNA: TGTGCCAGCAGTTCCTGGACTAAATGGGAAGAAAAACTGTTTTTT. It specifies CASSSWTKWEEKLFF. The rearrangement uses TRBV6-2 or TRBV6-3 and TRBJ1-4, with no clear D. In germline, CDR1 is MNHEY, CDR2 SVGEGT. This CDR3 spans 15 amino acids. V lost 4 bases and J 8 bases, leaving 17 bases between the germline ends.

The rearrangement joins TRBV3-1 (or the pseudogene TRBV3-2) to TRBJ2-7; TRBD1 aligns across 7 bases. CDR3 length: 15 residues. Germline CDR1 reads LGHDT; CDR2 reads YNNKEL (reference sequence). Trimming at V came to 4 bases and at J to 1 base, leaving 7 bases not matched to a gene. The CDR3, as DNA: TGTGCCAGCAGCCGTAGGGGGCCAGTTTCCTACGAGCAGTACTTC. Amino acid sequence: CASSRRGPVSYEQYF.

The CDR3 is CASSYGGGGAQYF. The DNA of the CDR3 is TGTGCCAGCAGTTACGGAGGCGGCGGGGCGCAGTATTTT. This chain joins TRBV6-2 or TRBV6-3 and TRBJ2-3; D possibly corresponds to TRBD2 (6 bases). The germline V gene has CDR1 MNHEY and CDR2 SVGEGT. V lost 2 bases to trimming and J lost 10 bases, with 13 bases between them. This CDR3 is 13 amino acids long.

The V gene is TRBV29-1, the J gene TRBJ2-5; no clear D. V gave up 8 bases and J gave up 1 base, with 14 bases separating them. Germline V lookup: CDR1 SQVTM, CDR2 ANQGSEA. The CDR3 totals 13 residues. The CDR3 bases are TGCAGCCTCGCCAGGAACAGCCAAGAGACCCAGTACTTC. The encoded protein is CSLARNSQETQYF.